This T cell receptor beta chain stems from a study of metastatic and nonmetastatic thyroid tumors. Across the whole study: It was across blood and tumor or nodule tissue from malignant and benign thyroid patients that repertoires were compared.

Authors' data handling: Using the CDR3 differences seen across clinicopathological groups, the authors built a distant-metastasis classifier for papillary thyroid cancer, which was meant to discriminate distant-metastatic patients. TCRdb re-analyzed the PCR reads through MiXCR. TCRdb, rather than the study authors, made the V and J calls. The sample consists of 14,000 or so clones, 20% to 30% of them appearing once. No patient received treatment before thyroid surgery. Whole-study findings and limits: Benign nodules were reported to have significantly lower TCR beta diversity than malignant thyroid tumors, in blood and tumor.

On this clone: Its antigen is as yet unknown. Sequence at one end of the junction differs from germline and may be a read error.

The clonotype originates from a female donor with papillary thyroid cancer or a benign thyroid nodule (not recorded which). Some clones in this sample may be carry-over from other donors' samples. Sequenced sample: tumor tissue.

The CDR3, as DNA: TGTGCCAGCAGCCAATGGCTTAGCACAGATACGCATTATTTT. This translates into CASSQWLSTDTHYF. The rearrangement links TRBV7-9 to TRBJ2-3; unclear D gene. The CDR3 loop spans 14 amino acids. Germline CDR1 SEHNR, CDR2 FQNEAQ (reference sequence).